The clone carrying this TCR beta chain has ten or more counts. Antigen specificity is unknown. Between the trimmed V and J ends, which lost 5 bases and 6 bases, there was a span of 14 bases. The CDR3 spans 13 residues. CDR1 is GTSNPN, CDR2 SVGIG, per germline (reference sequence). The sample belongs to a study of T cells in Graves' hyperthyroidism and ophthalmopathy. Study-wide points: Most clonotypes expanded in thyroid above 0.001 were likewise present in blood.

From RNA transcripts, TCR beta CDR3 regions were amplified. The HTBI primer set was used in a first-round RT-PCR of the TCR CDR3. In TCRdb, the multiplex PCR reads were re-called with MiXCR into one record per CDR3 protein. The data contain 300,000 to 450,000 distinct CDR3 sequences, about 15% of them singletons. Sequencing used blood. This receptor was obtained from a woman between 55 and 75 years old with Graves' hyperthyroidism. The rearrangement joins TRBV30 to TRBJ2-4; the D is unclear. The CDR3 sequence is CAWASVKRNIQYF. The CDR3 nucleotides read TGTGCCTGGGCGTCGGTCAAGAGAAACATTCAGTACTTC.